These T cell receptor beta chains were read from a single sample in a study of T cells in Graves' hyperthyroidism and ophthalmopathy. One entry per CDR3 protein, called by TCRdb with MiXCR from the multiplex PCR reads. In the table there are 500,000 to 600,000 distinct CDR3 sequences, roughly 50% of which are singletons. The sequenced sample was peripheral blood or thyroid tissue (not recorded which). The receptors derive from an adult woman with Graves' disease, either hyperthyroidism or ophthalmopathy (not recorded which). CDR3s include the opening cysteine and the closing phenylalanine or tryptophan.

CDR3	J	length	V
CASRVQADYTGNTIYF	TRBJ1-3	16	TRBV2
CAWLGGGQGRPRANVLTF	TRBJ2-6	18	TRBV19
CAIRPGQGADYGYTF	TRBJ1-2	15	TRBV10-3
CASSPPDRDWGAYF	TRBJ2-7	14	TRBV7-9
CASSSGTGGPPKETQYF	TRBJ2-5	17	TRBV7-9
CASSLVAATLYGYTF	TRBJ1-2	15	TRBV11-2
CASSVPKETQYF	TRBJ2-5	12	TRBV7-9
CASSPAGATQETQYF	TRBJ2-5	15	TRBV5-1
CSVREGGSYEQYF	TRBJ2-7	13	TRBV20-1
CASNTWGDGNTEAFF	TRBJ1-1	15	TRBV28
CATSRAQTGSLRGNQPQHF	TRBJ1-5	19	TRBV15
CASSYLGQGAMNTEAFF	TRBJ1-1	17	TRBV7-2
CASGTAGEGNEHF	TRBJ1-5	13	TRBV5-1
CASSHKGTVQETQYF	TRBJ2-5	15	TRBV7-6
CASSPPQDSNQPQHF	TRBJ1-5	15	TRBV2
CASSFHKPRLTQETQYF	TRBJ2-5	17	TRBV11-2
CASSEADRNQPQHF	TRBJ1-5	14	TRBV2
CASSLTSSESGANVLTF	TRBJ2-6	17	TRBV11-2
CASSFTPDREQDGYTF	TRBJ1-2	16	TRBV5-5
CASSPVAQGGEKLFF	TRBJ1-4	15	TRBV12-3/TRBV12-4
CSVKPRDRSQETQYF	TRBJ2-5	15	TRBV29-1
CASSLDIPGDGYTF	TRBJ1-2	14	TRBV7-2
CASSDSGTQETQYF	TRBJ2-5	14	TRBV25-1
CAASPREEGYTF	TRBJ1-2	12	TRBV30
CASSYSVGYGYTF	TRBJ1-2	13	TRBV6-6
CSVVGGEDNGYTF	TRBJ1-2	13	TRBV29-1
CASRSYRGENTEAFF	TRBJ1-1	15	TRBV2
CASSELLHQPQHF	TRBJ1-5	13	TRBV2
CASSPPTSGHSYEQYF	TRBJ2-7	16	TRBV4-1
CASSFPGRLEAQYF	TRBJ2-5	14	TRBV5-1
CSVEDHVKSSYEQYF	TRBJ2-7	15	TRBV29-1
CASSPGNGRYEQYF	TRBJ2-7	14	TRBV7-3
CASSIIWTPPPEVGYTF	TRBJ1-2	17	TRBV19
CASRGTVEAFF	TRBJ1-1	11	TRBV3-1
CASSFLPGTSGRAEQYF	TRBJ2-7	17	TRBV28
CASSLLGGAEKLFF	TRBJ1-4	14	TRBV5-1
CASSSYTGETQYF	TRBJ2-5	13	TRBV7-7
CASSEDRNSNQPQHF	TRBJ1-5	15	TRBV2
CASSVPTGSDPTFYNSPLHF	TRBJ1-6	20	TRBV7-9
CASSHGTGLGSSGANVLTF	TRBJ2-6	19	TRBV5-1
CAISEGQGLTDTQYF	TRBJ2-3	15	TRBV10-3
CASSSGTSGRPTYEQYF	TRBJ2-7	17	TRBV12-3/TRBV12-4
CASRVVPDRGSNQPKHF	TRBJ1-5	17	TRBV2
CAISDSSNQQYF	TRBJ2-7	12	TRBV10-3
CASRYYPGPYEQYF	TRBJ2-7	14	TRBV6-6
CASSPGLAGEQFF	TRBJ2-1	13	TRBV7-7
CASSLEDRVGNGYTF	TRBJ1-2	15	TRBV7-9
CASSLDTGGYEQYF	TRBJ2-7	14	TRBV13
CASSYQGQGNSPLHF	TRBJ1-6	15	TRBV7-9
CASSTPHIPGELFF	TRBJ2-2	14	TRBV7-9
CATSEAEGYEQYF	TRBJ2-7	13	TRBV15
CASSLLDEGNQPQHF	TRBJ1-5	15	TRBV28
CSEGGVNTEAFF	TRBJ1-1	12	TRBV29-1
CASSQDTDYNEQFF	TRBJ2-1	14	TRBV14
CASGLGSGYTF	TRBJ1-2	11	TRBV19